This T cell receptor beta chain was observed in a study of OX40 agonist ivuxolimab in advanced cancers. The study's findings and limits: People who partly responded at 0.1-3.0 mg/kg had some of the least clonal expansion seen. Which antigen the expanded peripheral T cells recognized is unknown.

Repertoires were generated with immunoSEQ multiplex PCR, while TCRdb's copy carries only in-frame clones and drops some. The sample has some 38,000 clones, roughly 92% seen once; the top ten hold about 20%. This clone was seen a single time. Its cognate antigen is unknown. With baseline, cycle 4 day 1, and cycle 7 day 1 as timepoints, blood was sampled. This sequence originates from an adult with an advanced solid tumor such as melanoma, head and neck, liver or kidney cancer. The source was CD4+ or CD8+ T cells sorted from blood, collected in a trial of the OX40 agonist ivuxolimab.

This CDR3 is CASRVAGNTEAFF. The CDR3 DNA reads as TGTGCCAGCAGGGTAGCGGGGAACACTGAAGCTTTCTTT. This rearrangement joins TRBV28 to TRBJ1-1; no definite D call. The CDR3 extends over 13 amino acids. Germline lookup yields CDR1 MDHEN and CDR2 SYDVKM. Trimming took off 6 bases at V and 1 base at J, with 9 bases between the two ends.